Listed below are T cell receptor beta chains from one sample, sequenced in a study of response to subunit inactivated influenza vaccine. TCRdb passed the RT-PCR reads through MiXCR, listing each CDR3 protein once. Of some 800,000 distinct CDR3 sequences in the sample, approximately 21% were seen once. The source material was PBMCs from blood, sampled more than 4 days after vaccination. Receptors were obtained from a man aged 45-65 years who received an inactivated influenza vaccine. CDR3s include the opening cysteine and the closing phenylalanine or tryptophan. Fields, in order: D gene, V gene, J gene, clone size, CDR3 protein, CDR3 DNA. A D gene is named only where the DNA matches it firmly. Not every row has a clone size; where given, it reads once, few, many or a size class.

D: .; V: TRBV5-1; J: TRBJ1-1; size: .; CDR3: CASNGGMNTEAFF; DNA: TGCGCCAGCAACGGGGGCATGAACACTGAAGCTTTCTTT
D: TRBD1; V: TRBV28; J: TRBJ1-2; size: .; CDR3: CASSTPGQGAFGYTF; DNA: TGTGCCAGCAGTACCCCGGGACAGGGGGCTTTTGGCTACACCTTC
D: .; V: TRBV28; J: TRBJ2-1; size: .; CDR3: CASSPRRGGSSYNEQFF; DNA: TGTGCCAGCAGTCCACGCCGCGGAGGCAGCTCCTACAATGAGCAGTTCTTC
D: .; V: TRBV5-1; J: TRBJ1-1; size: few; CDR3: CASSSGGAENTEAFF; DNA: TGCGCCAGCAGCTCGGGAGGGGCGGAGAACACTGAAGCTTTCTTT
D: TRBD1; V: TRBV18; J: TRBJ2-6; size: .; CDR3: CASSRTGGTHSGANVLTF; DNA: TGTGCCAGCTCAAGAACAGGGGGGACGCACTCTGGGGCCAACGTCCTGACTTTC
D: .; V: TRBV10-2; J: TRBJ2-5; size: few; CDR3: CASSESYFGEETQYF; DNA: TGCGCCAGCAGTGAGTCTTATTTCGGCGAAGAGACCCAGTACTTC
D: TRBD1; V: TRBV18; J: TRBJ2-3; size: few; CDR3: CASSPWDRLPTQYF; DNA: TGTGCCAGCTCACCATGGGACAGGTTGCCCACGCAGTATTTT
D: .; V: TRBV20-1; J: TRBJ2-6; size: .; CDR3: CSAPPLDSGANVLTF; DNA: TGCAGTGCCCCCCCACTGGACTCTGGGGCCAACGTCCTGACTTTC
D: .; V: TRBV19; J: TRBJ1-2; size: few; CDR3: CASSTSDGLYGYTF; DNA: TGTGCCAGTAGTACCTCGGACGGGCTCTATGGCTACACCTTC
D: .; V: TRBV20-1; J: TRBJ2-1; size: few; CDR3: CSARGDSTEQFF; DNA: TGCAGTGCTAGGGGGGATAGCACTGAGCAGTTCTTC
D: TRBD2; V: TRBV7-2; J: TRBJ2-3; size: few; CDR3: CASSLRLAGGGRNTQYF; DNA: TGTGCCAGCAGCTTACGGTTAGCGGGAGGGGGGCGAAATACGCAGTATTTT
D: .; V: TRBV20-1; J: TRBJ1-1; size: .; CDR3: CSASKGNTEAFF; DNA: TGCAGTGCTAGTAAGGGGAACACTGAAGCTTTCTTT
D: TRBD1; V: TRBV10-3; J: TRBJ2-2; size: .; CDR3: CATTGQGGYTGELFF; DNA: TGTGCCACTACCGGACAGGGGGGTTACACCGGGGAGCTGTTTTTT
D: TRBD2; V: TRBV20-1; J: TRBJ2-5; size: .; CDR3: CSSHSGGGLETQYF; DNA: TGCAGTTCACACAGCGGGGGGGGTTTAGAGACCCAGTACTTC
D: .; V: TRBV5-1; J: TRBJ2-1; size: few; CDR3: CASSATRDNEQFF; DNA: TGCGCCAGCTCCGCCACCCGGGACAATGAGCAGTTCTTC
D: .; V: TRBV12-3/TRBV12-4; J: TRBJ2-7; size: few; CDR3: CASSSDSPRGEQYF; DNA: TGTGCCAGCAGCTCGGACTCACCCCGTGGGGAGCAGTACTTC
D: .; V: TRBV5-6; J: TRBJ2-2; size: many; CDR3: CASSLGHNTGELFF; DNA: TGTGCCAGCAGCTTGGGGCACAACACCGGGGAGCTGTTTTTT
D: TRBD2; V: TRBV10-3; J: TRBJ2-5; size: .; CDR3: CAISEALAGGPRGQETQYF; DNA: TGTGCCATCAGTGAGGCCTTAGCGGGAGGGCCACGGGGGCAAGAGACCCAGTACTTC
D: .; V: TRBV7-9; J: TRBJ2-3; size: .; CDR3: CASSLAEAPSTDTQYF; DNA: TGTGCCAGCAGCTTAGCGGAGGCTCCCAGCACAGATACGCAGTATTTT
D: TRBD2; V: TRBV29-1; J: TRBJ2-1; size: .; CDR3: CSVGLLAGVGEQFF; DNA: TGCAGCGTTGGGCTACTAGCGGGAGTAGGGGAGCAGTTCTTC
D: TRBD1; V: TRBV3-1; J: TRBJ2-5; size: .; CDR3: CASSQGPGTGTLGETQYF; DNA: TGTGCCAGCAGCCAAGGTCCCGGGACAGGGACTTTAGGAGAGACCCAGTACTTC
D: TRBD2; V: TRBV4-2; J: TRBJ2-3; size: few; CDR3: CASSPRSTSGNTDTQYF; DNA: TGTGCCAGCAGCCCCCGGTCGACTAGCGGTAACACAGATACGCAGTATTTT
D: .; V: TRBV6-1; J: TRBJ1-2; size: once; CDR3: CASSEQGREGYTF; DNA: TGTGCCAGCAGTGAACAGGGTAGGGAGGGCTACACCTTC
D: TRBD1; V: TRBV12-3/TRBV12-4; J: TRBJ2-7; size: .; CDR3: CASSLQDRTYEQYF; DNA: TGTGCCAGCAGTTTACAGGACAGGACCTACGAGCAGTACTTC
D: TRBD2; V: TRBV5-6; J: TRBJ2-1; size: many; CDR3: CASSSSGSLYNEQFF; DNA: TGTGCCAGCAGCTCTAGCGGGAGTCTGTACAATGAGCAGTTCTTC
D: .; V: TRBV11-2; J: TRBJ1-1; size: few; CDR3: CASSLDRQMNTEAFF; DNA: TGTGCCAGCAGCTTAGATCGGCAAATGAACACTGAAGCTTTCTTT
D: .; V: TRBV6-1; J: TRBJ1-1; size: .; CDR3: CATSPRRTSNTEAFF; DNA: TGTGCCACCTCACCTAGGCGGACTTCGAACACTGAAGCTTTCTTT
D: .; V: TRBV6-2/TRBV6-3; J: TRBJ2-7; size: .; CDR3: CASSYPDPQYF; DNA: TGTGCCAGCAGTTACCCGGACCCGCAGTACTTC
D: .; V: TRBV5-5; J: TRBJ2-5; size: .; CDR3: CASSLQGNEGTQYF; DNA: TGTGCCAGCAGCTTGCAGGGTAACGAAGGGACCCAGTACTTC
D: .; V: TRBV20-1; J: TRBJ1-2; size: few; CDR3: CSARDGRWGYGYTF; DNA: TGCAGTGCTAGAGATGGCAGATGGGGCTATGGCTACACCTTC
D: TRBD2; V: TRBV4-2; J: TRBJ2-7; size: few; CDR3: CASSQGTSGIYYEQYF; DNA: TGTGCCAGCAGCCAGGGGACTAGCGGGATCTACTACGAGCAGTACTTC
D: TRBD1; V: TRBV5-5; J: TRBJ1-2; size: .; CDR3: CASSLTQGANYGYTF; DNA: TGTGCCAGCAGCCTGACACAGGGGGCAAACTATGGCTACACCTTC
D: .; V: TRBV9; J: TRBJ1-6; size: few; CDR3: CASSVSPSSPLHF; DNA: TGTGCCAGCAGCGTATCTCCCTCCTCACCCCTCCACTTT
D: .; V: TRBV20-1; J: TRBJ2-7; size: many; CDR3: CSASPWKTSYEQYF; DNA: TGCAGTGCTAGCCCCTGGAAGACATCCTACGAGCAGTACTTC
D: .; V: TRBV7-2; J: TRBJ1-4; size: .; CDR3: CASSLWGAVNEKLFF; DNA: TGTGCCAGCAGCTTATGGGGGGCGGTTAATGAAAAACTGTTTTTT
D: .; V: TRBV20-1; J: TRBJ2-2; size: few; CDR3: CSAGRVNTGELFF; DNA: TGCAGTGCCGGACGGGTAAACACCGGGGAGCTGTTTTTT
D: TRBD2; V: TRBV30; J: TRBJ2-2; size: .; CDR3: CAWRGGANTGELFF; DNA: TGTGCCTGGAGGGGGGGGGCGAACACCGGGGAGCTGTTTTTT
D: .; V: TRBV5-8; J: TRBJ2-5; size: .; CDR3: CASSLEPTGTETQYF; DNA: TGTGCCAGCAGCTTGGAACCCACGGGTACGGAGACCCAGTACTTC
D: .; V: TRBV29-1; J: TRBJ1-2; size: few; CDR3: CSVYNSYGYTF; DNA: TGCAGCGTTTACAATAGCTATGGCTACACCTTC
D: .; V: TRBV20-1; J: TRBJ2-7; size: .; CDR3: CSARASIEQYF; DNA: TGCAGTGCTCGGGCCTCCATCGAGCAGTACTTC
D: .; V: TRBV5-1; J: TRBJ2-2; size: .; CDR3: CASRWTANTGELFF; DNA: TGCGCCAGCAGGTGGACAGCGAACACCGGGGAGCTGTTTTTT
D: TRBD2; V: TRBV7-3; J: TRBJ2-1; size: few; CDR3: CASSHSSGAYNEQFF; DNA: TGTGCCAGCAGCCACTCAAGCGGGGCCTACAATGAGCAGTTCTTC
D: TRBD1; V: TRBV18; J: TRBJ2-7; size: .; CDR3: CASSRLLFGTGDEQYF; DNA: TGTGCCAGCTCACGATTACTATTCGGGACAGGTGACGAGCAGTACTTC
D: TRBD2; V: TRBV7-7; J: TRBJ2-7; size: .; CDR3: CASSTGTSSVNEQYF; DNA: TGTGCCAGCAGCACCGGGACTAGCAGTGTCAACGAGCAGTACTTC
D: TRBD2; V: TRBV5-1; J: TRBJ2-1; size: .; CDR3: CARSLATSGAGEQFF; DNA: TGCGCCAGAAGCTTGGCGACTAGCGGGGCAGGTGAGCAGTTCTTC
D: .; V: TRBV11-2; J: TRBJ1-2; size: .; CDR3: CASSYNHGRNGYTF; DNA: TGTGCCAGCAGCTACAATCACGGTAGAAATGGCTACACCTTC
D: TRBD1; V: TRBV5-6; J: TRBJ1-6; size: .; CDR3: CASSAPGQGGTPLHF; DNA: TGTGCCAGCAGCGCGCCGGGACAGGGAGGGACACCCCTCCACTTT
D: TRBD1; V: TRBV12-3/TRBV12-4; J: TRBJ1-5; size: many; CDR3: CASSLVRGSQPQHF; DNA: TGTGCCAGCAGTTTAGTCAGGGGGAGCCAGCCCCAGCATTTT